The 12 T cell receptor beta chains reported below all come from one sample, sequenced in a study of Ad26.COV2.S vaccination and SARS-CoV-2 variants. The data were produced by immunoSEQ multiplex PCR, yet TCRdb's version contains in-frame clones alone and is incomplete. The sample lists around 420,000 clones; 70% to 90% were seen once. Treatment here: 15 to 20 received Ad26.COV2.S at low or high dose, single or two shots; several received placebo; per-sample allocation not given. Sampling occurred on day 63 after the first vaccine or placebo injection. Specimen: peripheral blood, collected in a trial of Ad26.COV2.S vaccine versus placebo. The receptors derive from a person aged 18-65 years who received the Ad26.COV2.S COVID-19 vaccine or a placebo.

The chain is built from TRBV28 and TRBJ1-6; 8 positions agree with TRBD1. Germline CDR1 MDHEN, CDR2 SYDVKM. The CDR3 runs to 15 residues. Trimming at V came to 0 bases and at J to 10 bases, leaving 5 bases not matched to a gene. The CDR3 DNA reads TGTGCCAGCAGTTTATGGCAGGGGGCAAAATCACCCCTCCACTTT. Protein sequence: CASSLWQGAKSPLHF.

V is TRBV18 and J is TRBJ2-7; 7 positions agree with TRBD2. There are 16 residues in the CDR3. The germline gives CDR1 KGHSH, CDR2 LQKENI. V shed 6 bases, J shed 1 base, and the junction held 12 bases outside the gene matches. CDR3 DNA sequence: TGTGCCAGCTCTCAGGAGAGGTTGGGGGGGTCCTACGAGCAGTACTTC. Protein product: CASSQERLGGSYEQYF.

The chain is built from TRBV18 and TRBJ2-7; 10 bases fit TRBD1. V trimming: 8 bases; J trimming: 2 bases; junction bases outside the gene matches: 6. In germline, CDR1 is KGHSH, CDR2 LQKENI. There are 14 residues in the CDR3. The CDR3 DNA reads TGTGCCAGCACTCCGGGACAGGGGCCCTACGAGCAGTACTTC. Translation: CASTPGQGPYEQYF.

This chain uses TRBV29-1 with TRBJ1-1; D may be TRBD1 (5 bases). The CDR3 extends over 12 amino acids. Per germline, CDR1 SQVTM and CDR2 ANQGSEA. The ends were cut back, 4 bases at V and 2 bases at J, with 8 bases in the middle. The CDR3 DNA reads TGCAGCGTTGGTAGGGGAAACACTGAAGCTTTCTTT. The encoded protein is CSVGRGNTEAFF.

The chain employs TRBV7-9 and TRBJ2-7; D remains unclear. Trimming removed 1 base at V and 5 bases at J, with 6 bases between. This CDR3 comprises 12 residues. Germline CDR1 reads SEHNR; CDR2 reads FQNEAQ (reference sequence). The CDR3 protein is CASSLVSNEQYF. The CDR3 DNA sequence: TGTGCCAGCAGCTTAGTCAGTAACGAGCAGTACTTC. The variable domain in full, completed from reference TRBV7-9 and TRBJ2-7, reads DTGVSQNPRHKITKRGQNVTFRCDPISEHNRLYWYRQTLGQGPEFLTYFQNEAQLEKSRLLSDRFSAERPKGSFSTLEIQRTEQGDSAMYLCASSLVSNEQYFGPGTRLTVT.

The rearrangement uses TRBV20-1 and TRBJ2-3, with 11 bases aligning to TRBD2. V shed 3 bases and J 2 bases; nucleotides not matched to a gene: 10. CDR1 is DFQATT, CDR2 SNEGSKA, per germline (reference sequence). This CDR3 region has 17 residues. CDR3 in amino acids: CSASPQLAGAYTDTQYF. DNA of the CDR3: TGCAGTGCTAGTCCGCAACTAGCGGGGGCCTACACAGATACGCAGTATTTT.

This clone has just a few counts. The chain uses TRBV3-1 (or the pseudogene TRBV3-2) and TRBJ1-5; no clear D gene. The V end was cut by 3 bases, the J end by 5 bases, with 20 bases between. CDR1 and CDR2 (germline): LGHDT, YNNKEL (reference sequence). The CDR3 is 17 residues long. Written as DNA, the CDR3 is TGTGCCAGCAGCCACCCCCGAGTGGGCCACGAGGATCAGCCCCAGCATTTT. Translation gives CASSHPRVGHEDQPQHF.

The chain uses TRBV30 and TRBJ1-2; D uncertain. Trimming left V 3 bases short and J 4 bases short, with 12 bases between. Germline assignment: CDR1 GTSNPN and CDR2 SVGIG (reference sequence). There are 13 residues in the CDR3. CDR3 bases: TGTGCCTGGAGCCCTACGAGGACCTATGGCTACACCTTC. Its protein product is CAWSPTRTYGYTF.

The genes are TRBV6-4 and TRBJ1-1, with 11 bases identical to TRBD1. V trimming: 8 bases; J trimming: 0 bases; junction bases outside the gene matches: 17. Germline V lookup: CDR1 MRHNA, CDR2 SNTAGT. There are 19 residues in the CDR3. CDR3 amino acids: CASGSEPGQGGPMNTEAFF. CDR3 coding DNA: TGTGCCAGCGGGTCAGAACCGGGACAGGGGGGTCCTATGAACACTGAAGCTTTCTTT.

The rearrangement uses TRBV20-1 and TRBJ2-1; 10 positions agree with TRBD2. The V gene's germline CDR1 is DFQATT and CDR2 SNEGSKA (reference sequence). Unmatched junction bases numbered 3, after V lost 3 bases and J lost 4 bases. The CDR3 has 14 amino acids. The CDR3 nucleotides are TGCAGTGCTAGTCCTAGCGGGGGATACAATGAGCAGTTCTTC. This translates into CSASPSGGYNEQFF.

The V and J genes are TRBV10-1 and TRBJ2-3; tentatively, D is TRBD1 (5 bases). The CDR3 runs to 15 residues. With 4 bases removed from V and 2 bases from J, the gap between germline ends came to 13 bases. Germline CDR1 and CDR2: WNHNN and SYGVQD (reference sequence). CDR3 in DNA: TGCGCCAGCAGTGGCCTCCAAGGGGCCACAGATACGCAGTATTTT. Translating it yields CASSGLQGATDTQYF.

This clone occurred once. The chain couples TRBV24-1 to TRBJ2-5; 9 nucleotides line up with TRBD2. Unmatched junction bases numbered 5, after V lost 0 bases and J lost 4 bases. Germline V gene lookup returns CDR1 KGHDR and CDR2 SFDVKD. This CDR3 is 16 amino acids long. The CDR3 nucleotides read TGTGCCACCAGTGATTTGACCGCGGGGGGGCGAGAGACCCAGTACTTC. Protein sequence: CATSDLTAGGRETQYF.